Listed below are T cell receptor beta chains from one sample, sequenced in a study of T cell repertoires in cytomegalovirus infection. No antigen has been identified for these receptors. TCRdb re-called the reads with MiXCR, one entry per CDR3 protein. The data contain a few hundred thousand distinct CDR3 sequences, approximately 32% of them singletons. The sample consisted of cultured PBMCs, taken from culture after CMV antigen stimulation. All receptors come from a human donor in good health (CMV status not recorded). Some clones in this sample may be carry-over from other donors' samples. Both conserved end residues are part of each CDR3. A D gene is named only where the DNA matches it firmly. The size field is filled for only some rows; it gives once, few, many or a size class.

V: TRBV5-5; J: TRBJ1-6; length: 15; size: .; D: .; DNA: TGTGCCAGCAGCTTGAGGGGATCCTCCAATTCACCCCTCCACTTT; CDR3: CASSLRGSSNSPLHF
V: TRBV7-6; J: TRBJ2-5; length: 13; size: few; D: .; DNA: TGTGCCAGCAGCCGGGACAACCAAGAGACCCAGTACTTC; CDR3: CASSRDNQETQYF
V: TRBV6-5; J: TRBJ2-3; length: 12; size: .; D: .; DNA: TGTGCCAGCTTTCGGGACGCAGATACGCAGTATTTT; CDR3: CASFRDADTQYF
V: TRBV28; J: TRBJ2-5; length: 15; size: few; D: TRBD2; DNA: TGTGCCAGCAGTATTGGACTAGCGGGTACGGGGACCCAGTACTTC; CDR3: CASSIGLAGTGTQYF
V: TRBV4-1; J: TRBJ1-4; length: 15; size: .; D: .; DNA: TGCGCCAGCAGCCAAGAGGCCAGGGGCTATGAAAAACTGTTTTTT; CDR3: CASSQEARGYEKLFF
V: TRBV6-1; J: TRBJ2-2; length: 12; size: .; D: .; DNA: TGTGCCAGCCAGGACGTAACCGGGGAGCTGTTTTTT; CDR3: CASQDVTGELFF
V: TRBV30; J: TRBJ2-2; length: 11; size: .; D: .; DNA: TGTGCCTGGACCGGGACCGGGGAGCTGTTTTTT; CDR3: CAWTGTGELFF
V: TRBV6-5; J: TRBJ1-6; length: 14; size: .; D: TRBD1; DNA: TGTGCCAGCAGGGGACAGGGTAGGATTGCACCCCTCCACTTT; CDR3: CASRGQGRIAPLHF
V: TRBV29-1; J: TRBJ2-7; length: 10; size: .; D: .; DNA: TGCAGCGCTCTGTCGGACGAGCAGTACTTC; CDR3: CSALSDEQYF
V: TRBV12-3/TRBV12-4; J: TRBJ2-6; length: 15; size: .; D: .; DNA: TGTGCCAGCAGTTTGTACCTCTCTGGGGCCAACGTCCTGACTTTC; CDR3: CASSLYLSGANVLTF
V: TRBV5-1; J: TRBJ1-1; length: 16; size: .; D: TRBD1; DNA: TGCGCCAGCAGCTCCGGGACAGGGGAAAGGGGCCTGAAAGCTTTCTTT; CDR3: CASSSGTGERGLKAFF
V: TRBV20-1; J: TRBJ2-5; length: 13; size: .; D: .; DNA: TGCAGTGCTAGAGATGGGGACATAAAGACCCAGTACTTC; CDR3: CSARDGDIKTQYF
V: TRBV28; J: TRBJ1-1; length: 15; size: .; D: TRBD1; DNA: TGTGCCAGCAGTTCTCCGGGACAGAAATACACTGAAGCTTTCTTT; CDR3: CASSSPGQKYTEAFF
V: TRBV20-1; J: TRBJ1-2; length: 11; size: .; D: .; DNA: TGCAGTGCTAGCCGAGGAAATCGCTACACCTTC; CDR3: CSASRGNRYTF
V: TRBV29-1; J: TRBJ2-5; length: 13; size: .; D: .; DNA: TGCAGCGTCGCCCAGACAGCCTCGGAGACCCAGTACTTC; CDR3: CSVAQTASETQYF
V: TRBV7-6; J: TRBJ2-7; length: 17; size: .; D: TRBD1; DNA: TGTGCCAGCAGCCCAAGGAGGACAGGGGGATTCTCCTACGAGCAGTACTTC; CDR3: CASSPRRTGGFSYEQYF